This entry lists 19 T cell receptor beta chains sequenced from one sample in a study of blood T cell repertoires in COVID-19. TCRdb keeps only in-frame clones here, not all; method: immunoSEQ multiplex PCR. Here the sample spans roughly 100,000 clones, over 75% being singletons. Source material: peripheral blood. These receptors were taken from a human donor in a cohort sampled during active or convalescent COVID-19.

CDR3 residues: CASSLGERGGPGELFF. The CDR3 nucleotides are TGCGCCAGCAGCTTGGGAGAGCGGGGGGGCCCCGGGGAGCTGTTTTTT. The rearrangement links TRBV5-1 to TRBJ2-2; TRBD2 matches 10 bases. Germline V lookup: CDR1 SGHRS, CDR2 YFSETQ. This CDR3 spans 16 amino acids. J gave up 6 bases and V 0 bases, and 5 bases lay outside the gene matches. The whole variable domain, remainder taken from reference TRBV5-1 and TRBJ2-2, is KAGVTQTPRYLIKTRGQQVTLSCSPISGHRSVSWYQQTPGQGLQFLFEYFSETQRNKGNFPGRFSGRQFSNSRSEMNVSTLELGDSALYLCASSLGERGGPGELFFGEGSRLTVL.

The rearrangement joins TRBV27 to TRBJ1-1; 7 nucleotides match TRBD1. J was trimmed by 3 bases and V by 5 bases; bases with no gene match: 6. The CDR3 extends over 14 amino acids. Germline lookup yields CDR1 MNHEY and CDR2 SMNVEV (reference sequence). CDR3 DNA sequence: TGTGCCAGCAGTCCCGGCAGGGGGTACACTGAAGCTTTCTTT. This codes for CASSPGRGYTEAFF.

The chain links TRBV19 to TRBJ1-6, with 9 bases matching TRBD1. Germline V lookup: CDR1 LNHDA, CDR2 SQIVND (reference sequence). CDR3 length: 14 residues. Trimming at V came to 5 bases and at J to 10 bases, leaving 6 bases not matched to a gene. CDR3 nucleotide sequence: TGTGCCAGTAGTTTCGGGACAGGGCGCTCACCCCTCCACTTT. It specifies CASSFGTGRSPLHF. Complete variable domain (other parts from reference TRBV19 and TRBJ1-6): DGGITQSPKYLFRKEGQNVTLSCEQNLNHDAMYWYRQDPGQGLRLIYYSQIVNDFQKGDIAEGYSVSREKKESFPLTVTSAQKNPTAFYLCASSFGTGRSPLHFGNGTRLTVT.

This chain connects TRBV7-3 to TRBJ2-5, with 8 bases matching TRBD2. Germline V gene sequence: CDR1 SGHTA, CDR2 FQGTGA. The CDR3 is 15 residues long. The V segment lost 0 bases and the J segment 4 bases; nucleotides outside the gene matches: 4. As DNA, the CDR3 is TGTGCCAGCAGCTTAACTGGTACTAGCGGAGAGACCCAGTACTTC. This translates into CASSLTGTSGETQYF.

This CDR3 reads CASSVREAFF. In nucleotides, the CDR3 is TGTGCCAGCAGCGTCCGAGAGGCTTTCTTT. V gene TRBV21-1 combines with J gene TRBJ1-1. TRBV21-1 is classified as a pseudogene. This CDR3 has 10 amino acids.

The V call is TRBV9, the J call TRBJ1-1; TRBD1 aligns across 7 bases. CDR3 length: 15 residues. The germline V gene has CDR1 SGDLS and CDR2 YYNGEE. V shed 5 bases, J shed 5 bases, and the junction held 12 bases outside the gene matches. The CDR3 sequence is CASSAPQQGQTEAFF. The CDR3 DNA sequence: TGTGCCAGCAGTGCCCCGCAACAGGGGCAAACTGAAGCTTTCTTT.

This CDR3 reads CASSSSGLSNTIYF. The CDR3 region has the DNA TGTGCCAGCAGCTCCTCGGGGTTATCAAACACCATATATTTT. This chain joins TRBV7-9 and TRBJ1-3; D unclear. Trimming took 4 bases from V and 6 from J, leaving 13 bases between them. Germline CDR1 SEHNR, CDR2 FQNEAQ (reference sequence). There are 14 residues in the CDR3.

As DNA, the CDR3 is TGTGCCATCAGAGACAGCGGGGGGCATTCCTACGAGCAGTACTTC. Amino acid sequence: CAIRDSGGHSYEQYF. The chain carries TRBV10-3 and TRBJ2-7; 9 bases match TRBD2. After removal of 6 bases from V and 1 base from J, the junction contained 7 bases not matched to a gene. Germline assignment: CDR1 ENHRY and CDR2 SYGVKD. The CDR3 has 15 residues.

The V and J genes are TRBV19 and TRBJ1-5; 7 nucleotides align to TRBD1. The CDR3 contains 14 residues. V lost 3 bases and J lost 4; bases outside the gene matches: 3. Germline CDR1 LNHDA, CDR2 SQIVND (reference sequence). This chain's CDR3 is CASSIDRANQPQHF. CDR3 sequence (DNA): TGTGCCAGTAGTATCGACAGGGCAAATCAGCCCCAGCATTTT. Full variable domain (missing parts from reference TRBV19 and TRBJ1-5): DGGITQSPKYLFRKEGQNVTLSCEQNLNHDAMYWYRQDPGQGLRLIYYSQIVNDFQKGDIAEGYSVSREKKESFPLTVTSAQKNPTAFYLCASSIDRANQPQHFGDGTRLSIL.

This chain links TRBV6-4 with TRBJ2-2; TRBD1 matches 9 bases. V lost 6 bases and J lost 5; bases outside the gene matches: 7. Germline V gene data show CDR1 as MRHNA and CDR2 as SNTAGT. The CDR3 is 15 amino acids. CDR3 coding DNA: TGTGCCAGCAGATCCGACAGGGGGTCTACCGGGGAGCTGTTTTTT. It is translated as CASRSDRGSTGELFF.

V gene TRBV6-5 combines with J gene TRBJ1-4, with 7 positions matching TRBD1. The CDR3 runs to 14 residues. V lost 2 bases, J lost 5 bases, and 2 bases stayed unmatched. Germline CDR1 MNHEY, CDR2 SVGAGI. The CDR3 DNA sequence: TGTGCCAGCAGTTACGGGACAGAAAATGAAAAACTGTTTTTT. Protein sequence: CASSYGTENEKLFF.

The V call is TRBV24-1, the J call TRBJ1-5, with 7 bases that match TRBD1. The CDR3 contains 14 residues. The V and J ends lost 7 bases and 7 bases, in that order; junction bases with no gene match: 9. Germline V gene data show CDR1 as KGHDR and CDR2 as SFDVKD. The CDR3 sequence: CATRATGPGQPQHF. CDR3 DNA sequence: TGTGCCACCAGGGCGACAGGGCCTGGCCAGCCCCAGCATTTT.

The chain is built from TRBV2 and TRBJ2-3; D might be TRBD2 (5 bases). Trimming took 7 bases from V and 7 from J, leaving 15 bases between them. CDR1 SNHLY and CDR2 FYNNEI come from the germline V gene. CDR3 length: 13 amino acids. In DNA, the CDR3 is TGTGCCAGCACCCTGAGGGCCGGGAATACGCAGTATTTT. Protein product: CASTLRAGNTQYF. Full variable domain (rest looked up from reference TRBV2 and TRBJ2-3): EPEVTQTPSHQVTQMGQEVILRCVPISNHLYFYWYRQILGQKVEFLVSFYNNEISEKSEIFDDQFSVERPDGSNFTLKIRSTKLEDSAMYFCASTLRAGNTQYFGPGTRLTVL.

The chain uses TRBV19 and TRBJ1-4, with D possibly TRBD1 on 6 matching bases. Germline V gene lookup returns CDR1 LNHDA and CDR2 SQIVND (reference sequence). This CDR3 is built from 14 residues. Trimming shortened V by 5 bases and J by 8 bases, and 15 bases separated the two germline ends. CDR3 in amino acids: CASSLRTAGEKLFF. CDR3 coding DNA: TGTGCCAGTAGTCTGAGGACAGCAGGCGAAAAACTGTTTTTT.

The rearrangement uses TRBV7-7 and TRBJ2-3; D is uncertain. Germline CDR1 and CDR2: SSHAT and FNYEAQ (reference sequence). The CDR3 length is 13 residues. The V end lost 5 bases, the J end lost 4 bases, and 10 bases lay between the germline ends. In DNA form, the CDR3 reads TGTGCCAGCAGCCTCGGTTCCGCAGATACGCAGTATTTT. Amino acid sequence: CASSLGSADTQYF.

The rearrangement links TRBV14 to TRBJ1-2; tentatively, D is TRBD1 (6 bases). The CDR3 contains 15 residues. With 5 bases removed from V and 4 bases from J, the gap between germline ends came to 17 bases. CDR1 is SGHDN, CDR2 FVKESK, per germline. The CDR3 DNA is TGTGCCAGCAGCTTCCAACCGGACAGCCTCTATGGCTACACCTTC. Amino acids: CASSFQPDSLYGYTF.

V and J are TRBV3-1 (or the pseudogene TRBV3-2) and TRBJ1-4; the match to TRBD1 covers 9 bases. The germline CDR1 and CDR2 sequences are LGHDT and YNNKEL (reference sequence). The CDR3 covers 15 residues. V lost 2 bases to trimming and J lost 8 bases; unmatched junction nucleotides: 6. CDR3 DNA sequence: TGTGCCAGCAGCCAAACCGGGACAGGGACCGAAAAACTGTTTTTT. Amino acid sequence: CASSQTGTGTEKLFF.

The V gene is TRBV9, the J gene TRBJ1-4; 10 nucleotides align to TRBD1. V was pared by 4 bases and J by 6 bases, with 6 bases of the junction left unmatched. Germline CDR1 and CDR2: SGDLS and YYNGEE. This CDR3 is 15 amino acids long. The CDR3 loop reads CASSLSGTGDEKLFF. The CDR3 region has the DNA TGTGCCAGCAGCTTATCCGGGACAGGGGATGAAAAACTGTTTTTT.

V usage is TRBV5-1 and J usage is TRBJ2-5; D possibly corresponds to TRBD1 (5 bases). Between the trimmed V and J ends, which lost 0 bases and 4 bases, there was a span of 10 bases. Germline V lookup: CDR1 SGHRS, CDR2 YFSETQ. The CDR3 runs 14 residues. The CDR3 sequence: CASSLEGHGETQYF. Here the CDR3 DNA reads TGCGCCAGCAGCTTGGAGGGGCATGGAGAGACCCAGTACTTC.